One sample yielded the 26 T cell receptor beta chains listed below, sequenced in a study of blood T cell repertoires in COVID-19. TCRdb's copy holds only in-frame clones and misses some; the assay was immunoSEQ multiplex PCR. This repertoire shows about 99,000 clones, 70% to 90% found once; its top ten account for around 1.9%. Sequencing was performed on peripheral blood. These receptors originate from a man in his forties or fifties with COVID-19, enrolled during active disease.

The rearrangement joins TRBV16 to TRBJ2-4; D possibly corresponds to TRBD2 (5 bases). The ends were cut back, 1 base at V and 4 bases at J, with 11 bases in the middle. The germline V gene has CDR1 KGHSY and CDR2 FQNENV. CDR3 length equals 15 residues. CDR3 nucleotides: TGTGCCAGCAGCCAATGGACGGGAATAAAAAACATTCAGTACTTC. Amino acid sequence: CASSQWTGIKNIQYF.

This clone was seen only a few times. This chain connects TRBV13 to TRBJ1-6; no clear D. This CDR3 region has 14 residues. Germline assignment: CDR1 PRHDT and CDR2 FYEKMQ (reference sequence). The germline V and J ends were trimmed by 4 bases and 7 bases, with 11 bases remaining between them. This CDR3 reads CASSSTSRNSPLHF. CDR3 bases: TGTGCCAGCAGCTCGACAAGCAGGAATTCACCCCTCCACTTT.

The CDR3 nucleotides read TGTGCCAGTAGTATAGGGCGGACAGATACGCAGTATTTT. Its protein product is CASSIGRTDTQYF. V usage is TRBV19 and J usage is TRBJ2-3; D unresolved. Looked up from germline, CDR1 is LNHDA and CDR2 is SQIVND (reference sequence). V gave up 1 base and J gave up 3 bases, with 5 bases separating them. This CDR3 is 13 amino acids long.

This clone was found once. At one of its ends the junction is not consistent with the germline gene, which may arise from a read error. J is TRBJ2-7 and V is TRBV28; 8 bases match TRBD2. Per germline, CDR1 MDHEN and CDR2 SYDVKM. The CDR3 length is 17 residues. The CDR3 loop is CASSLGGSAGGTYEQYF. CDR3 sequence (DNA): TGTGCCAGCAGTCTCGGGGGTTCCGCGGGGGGTACCTATGAGCAGTACTTC.

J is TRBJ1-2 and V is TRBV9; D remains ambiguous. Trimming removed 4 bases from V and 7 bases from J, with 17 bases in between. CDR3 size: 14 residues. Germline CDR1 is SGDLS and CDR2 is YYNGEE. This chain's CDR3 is CASSFTAESSGYTF. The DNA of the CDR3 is TGTGCCAGCAGCTTCACAGCCGAGTCTTCTGGCTACACCTTC.

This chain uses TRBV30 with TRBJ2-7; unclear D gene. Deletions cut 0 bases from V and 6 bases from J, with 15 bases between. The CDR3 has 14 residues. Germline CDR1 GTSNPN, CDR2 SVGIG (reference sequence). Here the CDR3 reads CAWSVKGGPGEQYF. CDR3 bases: TGTGCCTGGAGTGTAAAAGGCGGTCCGGGCGAGCAGTACTTC.

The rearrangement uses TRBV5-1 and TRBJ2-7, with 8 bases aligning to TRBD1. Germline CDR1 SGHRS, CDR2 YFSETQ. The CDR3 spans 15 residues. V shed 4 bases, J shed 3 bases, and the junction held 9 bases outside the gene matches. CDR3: CASSLQDRDLYEQYF. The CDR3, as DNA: TGCGCCAGCAGCCTCCAGGACAGGGACCTCTACGAGCAGTACTTC.

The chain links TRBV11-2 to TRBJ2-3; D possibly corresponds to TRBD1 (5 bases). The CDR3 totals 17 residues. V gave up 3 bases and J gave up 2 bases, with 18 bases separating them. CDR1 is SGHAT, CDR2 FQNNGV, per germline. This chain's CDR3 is CASSFPPSGRITDTQYF. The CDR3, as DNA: TGTGCCAGCAGCTTCCCCCCATCAGGGCGAATCACAGATACGCAGTATTTT.

Here the CDR3 DNA reads TGTGCCACCAGCAGAGATGCTACGGTTCGGGAGACCCAGTACTTC. Protein product: CATSRDATVRETQYF. The V and J genes are TRBV15 and TRBJ2-5; no clear D gene. Germline assignment: CDR1 LNHNV and CDR2 YYDKDF (reference sequence). The CDR3 loop spans 15 amino acids. Deletions cut 0 bases from V and 5 bases from J, with 13 bases between.

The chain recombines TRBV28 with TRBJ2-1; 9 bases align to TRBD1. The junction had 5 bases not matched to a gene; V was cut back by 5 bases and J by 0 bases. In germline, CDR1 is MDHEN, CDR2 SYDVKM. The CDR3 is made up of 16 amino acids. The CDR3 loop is CASSNDRGSSYNEQFF. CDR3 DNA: TGTGCCAGCAGTAACGACAGGGGGAGCTCCTACAATGAGCAGTTCTTC.

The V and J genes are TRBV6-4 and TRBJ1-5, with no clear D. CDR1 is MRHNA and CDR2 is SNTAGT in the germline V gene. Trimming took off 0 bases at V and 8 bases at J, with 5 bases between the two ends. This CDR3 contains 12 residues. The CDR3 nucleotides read TGTGCCAGCAGTGACTCGCGGGAGCCCCAGCATTTT. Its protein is CASSDSREPQHF.

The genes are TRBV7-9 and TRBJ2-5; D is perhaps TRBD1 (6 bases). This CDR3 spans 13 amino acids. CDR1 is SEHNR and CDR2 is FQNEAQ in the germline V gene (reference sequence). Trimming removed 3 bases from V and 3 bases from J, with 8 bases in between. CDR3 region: CASSLDSKETQYF. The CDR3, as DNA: TGTGCCAGCAGCTTGGACAGTAAAGAGACCCAGTACTTC.

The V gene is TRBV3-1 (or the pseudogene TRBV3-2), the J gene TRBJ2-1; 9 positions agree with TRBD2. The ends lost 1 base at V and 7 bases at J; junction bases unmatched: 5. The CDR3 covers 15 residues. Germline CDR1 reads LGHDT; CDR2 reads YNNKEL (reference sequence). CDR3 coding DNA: TGTGCCAGCAGCCAAGGGCTAGCGGGGACGAATGAGCAGTTCTTC. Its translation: CASSQGLAGTNEQFF.

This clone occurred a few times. The CDR3 reads CASSQGGQWNYGYTF. CDR3 sequence (DNA): TGCGCCAGCAGCCAAGGAGGGCAGTGGAACTATGGCTACACCTTC. The chain carries TRBV4-1 and TRBJ1-2; D is ambiguous. Trimming left V 1 base short and J 2 bases short, with 11 bases between. The CDR3 covers 15 residues. CDR1 and CDR2 from the germline V gene are MGHRA and YSYEKL.

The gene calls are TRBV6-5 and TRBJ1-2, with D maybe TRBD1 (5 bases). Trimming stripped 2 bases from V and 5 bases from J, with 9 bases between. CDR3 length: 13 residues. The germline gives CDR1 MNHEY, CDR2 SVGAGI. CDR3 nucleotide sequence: TGTGCCAGCAGTTACCGGGACTATTATGGCTACACCTTC. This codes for CASSYRDYYGYTF.

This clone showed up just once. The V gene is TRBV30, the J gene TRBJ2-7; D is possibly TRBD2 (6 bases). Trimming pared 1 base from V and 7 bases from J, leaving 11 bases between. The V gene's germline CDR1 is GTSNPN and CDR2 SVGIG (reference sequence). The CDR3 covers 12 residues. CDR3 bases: TGTGCCTGGAGTGACAACCGGGGGGAGCAGTACTTC. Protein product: CAWSDNRGEQYF.

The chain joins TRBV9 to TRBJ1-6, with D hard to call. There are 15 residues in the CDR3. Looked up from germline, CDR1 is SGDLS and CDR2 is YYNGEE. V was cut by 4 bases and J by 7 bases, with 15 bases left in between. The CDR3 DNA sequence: TGTGCCAGCAGCTCGGCCGGGTTTGGGAATTCACCCCTCCACTTT. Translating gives CASSSAGFGNSPLHF.

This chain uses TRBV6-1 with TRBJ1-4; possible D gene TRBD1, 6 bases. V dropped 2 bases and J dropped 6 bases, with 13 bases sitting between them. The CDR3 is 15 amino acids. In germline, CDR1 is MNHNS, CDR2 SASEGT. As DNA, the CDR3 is TGTGCCAGCAGTGAACAGGGGATGATGTATGAAAAACTGTTTTTT. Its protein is CASSEQGMMYEKLFF.

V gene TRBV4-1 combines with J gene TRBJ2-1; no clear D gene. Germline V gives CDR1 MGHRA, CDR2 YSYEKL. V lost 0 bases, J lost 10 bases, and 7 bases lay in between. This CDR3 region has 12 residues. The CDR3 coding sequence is TGCGCCAGCAGCCAAGAATTGGGCGAGCAGTTCTTC. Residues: CASSQELGEQFF.

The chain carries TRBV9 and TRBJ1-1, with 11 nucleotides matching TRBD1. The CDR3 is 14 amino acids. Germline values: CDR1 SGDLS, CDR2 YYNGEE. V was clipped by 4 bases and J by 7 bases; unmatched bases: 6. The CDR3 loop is CASSHGQGAFEAFF. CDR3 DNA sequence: TGTGCCAGCAGCCATGGACAGGGGGCCTTTGAAGCTTTCTTT.

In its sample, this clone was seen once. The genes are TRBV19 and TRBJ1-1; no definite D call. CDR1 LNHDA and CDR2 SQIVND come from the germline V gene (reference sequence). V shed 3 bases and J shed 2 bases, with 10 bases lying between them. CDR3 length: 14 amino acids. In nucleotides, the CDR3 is TGTGCCAGTAGTATCGGGCGGGCTAACACTGAAGCTTTCTTT. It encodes CASSIGRANTEAFF.

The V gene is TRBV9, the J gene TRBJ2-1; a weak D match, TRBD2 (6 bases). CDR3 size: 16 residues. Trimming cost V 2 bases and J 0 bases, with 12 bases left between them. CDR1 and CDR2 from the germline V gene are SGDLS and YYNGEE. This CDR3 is CASSVSGRSSYNEQFF. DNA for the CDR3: TGTGCCAGCAGCGTCTCCGGGAGAAGCTCCTACAATGAGCAGTTCTTC. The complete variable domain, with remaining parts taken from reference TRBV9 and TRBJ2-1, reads DSGVTQTPKHLITATGQRVTLRCSPRSGDLSVYWYQQSLDQGLQFLIQYYNGEERAKGNILERFSAQQFPDLHSELNLSSLELGDSALYFCASSVSGRSSYNEQFFGPGTRLTVL.

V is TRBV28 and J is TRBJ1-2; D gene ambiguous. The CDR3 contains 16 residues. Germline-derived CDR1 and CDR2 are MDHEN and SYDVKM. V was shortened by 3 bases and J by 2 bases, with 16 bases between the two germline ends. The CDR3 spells CASSFLGRDANYGYTF. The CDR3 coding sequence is TGTGCCAGCAGTTTCTTGGGGAGGGATGCCAACTATGGCTACACCTTC.

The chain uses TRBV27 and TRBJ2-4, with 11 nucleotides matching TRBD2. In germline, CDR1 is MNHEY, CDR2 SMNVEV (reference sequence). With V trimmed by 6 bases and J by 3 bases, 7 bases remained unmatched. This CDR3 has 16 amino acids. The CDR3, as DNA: TGTGCCAGCAGGCCTAGCGGGGGGATCCTCAAAAACATTCAGTACTTC. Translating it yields CASRPSGGILKNIQYF.

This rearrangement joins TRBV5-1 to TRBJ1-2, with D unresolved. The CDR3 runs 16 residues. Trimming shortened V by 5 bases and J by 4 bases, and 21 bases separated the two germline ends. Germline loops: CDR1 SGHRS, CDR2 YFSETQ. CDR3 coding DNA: TGCGCCAGCAGTCGGCGGACCCCTACTGAGGGCTATGGCTACACCTTC. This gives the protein CASSRRTPTEGYGYTF.

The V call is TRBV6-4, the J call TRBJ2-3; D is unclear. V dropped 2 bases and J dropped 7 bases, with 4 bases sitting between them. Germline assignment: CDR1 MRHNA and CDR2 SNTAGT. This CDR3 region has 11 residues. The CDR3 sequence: CASSDLYTQYF. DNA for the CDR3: TGTGCCAGCAGTGACCTTTATACGCAGTATTTT.